This T cell receptor beta chain came from a study of blood T cell repertoires in COVID-19. Germline CDR1 and CDR2: LGHNT and FRNRAP. V shed 1 base and J shed 1 base, with 23 bases lying between them. The CDR3 extends over 20 amino acids. Clones were read by immunoSEQ multiplex PCR, and TCRdb kept only the in-frame ones, dropping some. The sample yields some 150,000 clones, approximately 88% seen once. Material for sequencing was peripheral blood. This sequence originates from a man between 60 and 75 years old with acute or convalescent COVID-19. V gene TRBV12-5 combines with J gene TRBJ1-5, with TRBD1 as a possible D gene (6 bases). The CDR3 region is CASGLDHGQYGVRSNQPQHF. The CDR3, as DNA: TGTGCTAGTGGTTTGGATCACGGACAGTACGGGGTAAGGAGCAATCAGCCCCAGCATTTT.